This T cell receptor beta chain stems from a study of tumor and adjacent non-tumor tissue in lung cancer. Study-wide background: The cohort had 12 adenocarcinoma, a couple of squamous cell and 1 small cell patients. Each sample yielded 4 million to 5 million productive TCRbeta reads on average.

Broader study findings: Tumor repertoires had a smaller top 100 clone share than normal lung.

No cell sorting was done before RNA was extracted from the tissue. Distant lung tissue was collected more than 3 cm away from the tumor edge. Between August and November 2014, newly diagnosed, chemotherapy-naive lung cancer patients underwent thoracic surgery in China. CDR1 and CDR2 from the germline V gene are LGHNA and YNFKEQ. Trimming took 10 bases from V and 4 from J, leaving 24 bases between them. The CDR3 extends over 16 amino acids. A modified ARM-PCR protocol with three rounds of nested PCR amplified TCRbeta. TCRdb processed the multiplex PCR reads anew with MiXCR; each CDR3 protein has one entry. Of around 50,000 distinct CDR3 sequences listed, 64% are singletons. Details on this clonotype: The target antigen is unknown.

This sequence originates from an older woman with non-small cell lung cancer. The chain carries TRBV4-2 and TRBJ2-3; possible D gene TRBD2, 5 bases. Sample: distant non-tumor lung tissue. CDR3 residues: CAIIQESSLEADTQYF. Written as DNA, the CDR3 is TGTGCCATCATCCAAGAGTCTAGCCTGGAGGCAGATACGCAGTATTTT.